The 10 T cell receptor beta chains listed next were all sequenced from one sample in a study of blood T cell repertoires in COVID-19. Data came from immunoSEQ multiplex PCR; TCRdb stores just in-frame clones and leaves some out. The data contain about 310,000 clones, roughly 90% of them singletons. The specimen was PBMCs or T cells enriched from blood (not recorded which). All receptors derive from a woman in her twenties or thirties who had recovered from COVID-19.

Note on this clone: Other DNA sequences in the sample encode the same CDR3. The chain links TRBV28 to TRBJ1-2, with a possible D match to TRBD1 (5 bases). The CDR3 covers 13 residues. Trimming removed 5 bases from V and 1 base from J, with 8 bases in between. Per the germline V gene, CDR1 is MDHEN and CDR2 is SYDVKM. CDR3 DNA sequence: TGTGCCAGCAGTCTAGACAGTAACTATGGCTACACCTTC. This gives the protein CASSLDSNYGYTF.

This clone occurred once. This chain links TRBV27 with TRBJ2-7; 7 bases are shared with TRBD1. V shed 3 bases, J shed 1 base, and the junction held 3 bases outside the gene matches. This CDR3 comprises 14 residues. Germline assignment: CDR1 MNHEY and CDR2 SMNVEV (reference sequence). The CDR3 coding sequence is TGTGCCAGCAGTTTTGAGGGGGCGTCCTACGAGCAGTACTTC. This gives the protein CASSFEGASYEQYF.

The chain couples TRBV5-4 to TRBJ1-2; 7 bases are shared with TRBD1. Germline V gene data show CDR1 as SGHNT and CDR2 as YYREEE (reference sequence). The CDR3 sequence is 14 residues long. V was pared by 3 bases and J by 9 bases, with 11 bases of the junction left unmatched. CDR3 residues: CASSSQGRFVSYTF. The CDR3 DNA is TGTGCCAGCAGCTCACAGGGGCGCTTCGTTAGCTACACCTTC.

The chain couples TRBV6-5 to TRBJ2-3; maybe TRBD2 (6 bases). Trimming removed 8 bases from V and 7 bases from J, with 19 bases in between. Germline lookup yields CDR1 MNHEY and CDR2 SVGAGI. This CDR3 comprises 14 residues. The CDR3 reads CASLRDFLINTQYF. The CDR3 nucleotides are TGTGCCAGCCTACGGGACTTCCTAATTAATACGCAGTATTTT.

The V and J genes are TRBV9 and TRBJ1-6; 7 nucleotides align to TRBD1. With 1 base clipped from V and 9 bases from J, the junction kept 7 bases outside the gene matches. Germline CDR1 reads SGDLS; CDR2 reads YYNGEE. CDR3 length equals 15 residues. This chain's CDR3 is CASSVNDRASSPLHF. Here the CDR3 DNA reads TGTGCCAGCAGCGTAAATGACAGGGCCTCTTCACCCCTCCACTTT.

The chain carries TRBV5-1 and TRBJ2-7; TRBD1 agrees at 11 bases. The junction had 5 bases not matched to a gene; V was cut back by 0 bases and J by 6 bases. CDR3 length: 15 amino acids. Germline lookup yields CDR1 SGHRS and CDR2 YFSETQ. The CDR3 nucleotides are TGCGCCAGCAGCTTGGCTGGGACAGGGGGGGTCGAGCAGTACTTC. This codes for CASSLAGTGGVEQYF.

The genes are TRBV6-5 and TRBJ1-4; possibly TRBD1 for D (5 bases). V was cut by 6 bases and J by 7 bases, with 15 bases left in between. Per the germline V gene, CDR1 is MNHEY and CDR2 is SVGAGI. This CDR3 has 14 amino acids. In DNA form, the CDR3 reads TGTGCCAGCAGCCTACAGGAAGCTGGTGAAAAACTGTTTTTT. Encoded protein: CASSLQEAGEKLFF.

The chain uses TRBV18 and TRBJ1-3; TRBD1 aligns across 8 bases. The CDR3 is 16 amino acids. CDR1 KGHSH and CDR2 LQKENI come from the germline V gene. V dropped 7 bases and J dropped 2; count of bases not matched to a gene: 10. CDR3 sequence reads: CASYLGRTGTGNTIYF. The CDR3 DNA reads as TGTGCCAGCTATCTAGGCCGGACAGGGACTGGAAACACCATATATTTT. Together with reference TRBV18 and TRBJ1-3, the CDR3 gives the full variable domain: NAGVMQNPRHLVRRRGQEARLRCSPMKGHSHVYWYRQLPEEGLKFMVYLQKENIIDESGMPKERFSAEFPKEGPSILRIQQVVRGDSAAYFCASYLGRTGTGNTIYFGEGSWLTVV.

This chain joins TRBV28 and TRBJ1-5; D is uncertain. The germline CDR1 and CDR2 sequences are MDHEN and SYDVKM. The CDR3 runs 17 residues. Trimming removed 5 bases from V and 0 bases from J, with 17 bases in between. The CDR3, as DNA: TGTGCCAGCAGTCCCCGTTTCAGGCCCTATAGCAATCAGCCCCAGCATTTT. Its protein product is CASSPRFRPYSNQPQHF.

This chain connects TRBV10-3 to TRBJ2-2; 8 nucleotides match TRBD2. Trimming cost V 6 bases and J 1 base; bases outside gene matches: 13. The length of the CDR3 is 18 residues. Looked up from germline, CDR1 is ENHRY and CDR2 is SYGVKD. The CDR3, as DNA: TGTGCCATCAGGAACCCGGGACTAGTGGTTATGAACACCGGGGAGCTGTTTTTT. It translates to CAIRNPGLVVMNTGELFF.